This T cell receptor beta chain was captured by sequencing in a study of blood T cell repertoires in COVID-19. Study overall: The analysed material was cDNA or gDNA that came from T cells, B-cell-depleted T cells, or PBMCs.

Using immunoSEQ multiplex PCR, the repertoire was profiled, and TCRdb retains in-frame clones only, with some absent. There are about 110,000 clones in the sample; about three quarters occur only once, and roughly 19% lies in the top ten. Germline V gives CDR1 SGHTS, CDR2 YDEGEE. The CDR3 is 15 amino acids. V was cut by 4 bases and J by 2 bases, with 15 bases left in between. In regard to this clone: The sample carries other DNA sequences with the same CDR3.

J is TRBJ2-5 and V is TRBV5-8, with TRBD2 as a possible D gene (6 bases). This clonotype was sampled from a woman in her 70s with acute or convalescent COVID-19. The source material was peripheral blood. In DNA, the CDR3 is TGTGCCAGCAGCCTGGGGACCGGGAGACAAGAGACCCAGTACTTC. Translating gives CASSLGTGRQETQYF.